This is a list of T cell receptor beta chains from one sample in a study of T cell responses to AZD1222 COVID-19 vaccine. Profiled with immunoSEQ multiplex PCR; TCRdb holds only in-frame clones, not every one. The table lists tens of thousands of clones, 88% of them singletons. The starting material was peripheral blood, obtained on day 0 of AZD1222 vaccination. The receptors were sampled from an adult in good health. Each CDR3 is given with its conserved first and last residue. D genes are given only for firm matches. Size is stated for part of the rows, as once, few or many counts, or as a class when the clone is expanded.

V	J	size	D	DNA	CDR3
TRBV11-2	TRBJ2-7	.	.	TGTGCCAGCAGCTTAGAGGGCGGGATTACCTACGAGCAGTACTTC	CASSLEGGITYEQYF
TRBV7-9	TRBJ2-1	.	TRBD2	TGTGCCAGCAGCTTAGGTAGCGGGACGAGGAATGAGCAGTTCTTC	CASSLGSGTRNEQFF
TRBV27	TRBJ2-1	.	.	TGTGCCAGCAGTTTAGGGGACGTAGCCTACAATGAGCAGTTCTTC	CASSLGDVAYNEQFF
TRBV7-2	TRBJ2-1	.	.	TGTGCCAGCAGTGCAGGGGCGGGAGAGGGGAATGAGCAGTTCTTC	CASSAGAGEGNEQFF
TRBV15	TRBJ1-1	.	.	TGTGCCACCAGCAGAGAGGTCCTAAACACTGAAGCTTTCTTT	CATSREVLNTEAFF
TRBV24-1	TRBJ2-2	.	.	TGTGCCACCACACAGGGTGGGACCGGGGAGCTGTTTTTT	CATTQGGTGELFF
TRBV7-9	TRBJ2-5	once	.	TGTGCCAGCAGCTTAACAGGGAATGGCCAGTACTTC	CASSLTGNGQYF
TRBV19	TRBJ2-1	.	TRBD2	TGTGCCAGTAGTAAGCGGGAGGGGGTCAATGAGCAGTTCTTC	CASSKREGVNEQFF
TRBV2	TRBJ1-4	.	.	TGTGCCAGCAGACCTGTCAGGGGAAAACTGTTTTTT	CASRPVRGKLFF
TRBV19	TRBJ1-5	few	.	TGTGCCAGTAGTGTGGGACAAACTCCCGGCCAGCCCCAGCATTTT	CASSVGQTPGQPQHF
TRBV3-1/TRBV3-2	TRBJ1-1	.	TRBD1	TGTGCCAGCAGCCACACAGGGGCCCGGAACACTGAAGCTTTCTTT	CASSHTGARNTEAFF
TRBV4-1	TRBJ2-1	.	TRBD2	TGCGCCAGCAGCCAAGAAGGGAGCGGGAGGGTGTACAATGAGCAGTTCTTC	CASSQEGSGRVYNEQFF
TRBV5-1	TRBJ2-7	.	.	TGCGCCAGCAGCTTGTCGGGGGCGCCCTACGAGCAGTACTTC	CASSLSGAPYEQYF
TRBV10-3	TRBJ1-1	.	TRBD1	TGTGCCATCAGTGGACAGGGCCCTGAAGCTTTCTTT	CAISGQGPEAFF
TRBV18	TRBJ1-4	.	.	TGTGCCAGCTCACTCGCTAGGACAAATAATGAAAAACTGTTTTTT	CASSLARTNNEKLFF
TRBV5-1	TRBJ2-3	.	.	TGCGCCAGCAGCTTGGCGGTGGCAGGCACAGATACGCAGTATTTT	CASSLAVAGTDTQYF
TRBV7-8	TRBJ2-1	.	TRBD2	TGTGCCAGCAGCTTAGGACTAGCGGGAGGGCCGGGTGAGCAGTTCTTC	CASSLGLAGGPGEQFF
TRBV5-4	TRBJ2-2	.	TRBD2	TGTGCCAGCAGCCGATATCGGGGGGCGAACACCGGGGAGCTGTTTTTT	CASSRYRGANTGELFF
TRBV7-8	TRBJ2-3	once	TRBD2	TGTGCCAGCAGCTGGTACGGCGGGAGGTCAGATACGCAGTATTTT	CASSWYGGRSDTQYF
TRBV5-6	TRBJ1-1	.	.	TGTGCCAGCAGCTTCTTTCGGGTACACACTGAAGCTTTCTTT	CASSFFRVHTEAFF
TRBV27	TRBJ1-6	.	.	TGTGCCAGCAGTTCCAAGGGGACCAATTCACCCCTCCACTTT	CASSSKGTNSPLHF